Listed below are T cell receptor beta chains from one sample, sequenced in a study of blood T cell repertoires in COVID-19. Libraries were prepared by immunoSEQ multiplex PCR; TCRdb keeps only in-frame clonotypes and omits some of them. The sample has about 120,000 clones, roughly four fifths seen once. Material: peripheral blood. The receptors originated from a human donor in a cohort sampled during active COVID-19. CDR3s include the opening cysteine and the closing phenylalanine or tryptophan. Fields, in order: clone size, V gene, D gene, J gene, CDR3 protein, CDR3 DNA. A D gene is named only where the DNA matches it firmly. Size is stated for part of the rows, as once, few or many counts, or as a class when the clone is expanded.

few,TRBV2,.,TRBJ2-7,CASREDSYEQYF,TGTGCCAGCAGGGAGGACAGCTACGAGCAGTACTTC
.,TRBV6-5,TRBD1,TRBJ1-2,CASSYSRTGANYGYTF,TGTGCCAGCAGTTACTCGAGGACAGGGGCTAACTATGGCTACACCTTC
.,TRBV19,.,TRBJ1-1,CASSPLQGLDTEAFF,TGTGCCAGTAGTCCCCTCCAGGGTTTGGACACTGAAGCTTTCTTT
.,TRBV11-2,TRBD1,TRBJ1-1,CASSAAQGLNTEAFF,TGTGCCAGCAGCGCGGCACAGGGGTTAAACACTGAAGCTTTCTTT
.,TRBV4-3,.,TRBJ1-2,CASSQDALQGYYGYTF,TGCGCCAGCAGCCAAGATGCGCTGCAGGGGTACTATGGCTACACCTTC
.,TRBV4-3,TRBD2,TRBJ2-3,CASSQEASGGLEDTQYF,TGCGCCAGCAGCCAAGAGGCTAGCGGGGGGCTTGAGGATACGCAGTATTTT
.,TRBV5-6,TRBD1,TRBJ1-2,CASSPGTGVGYTF,TGTGCCAGCAGCCCCGGGACAGGGGTCGGCTACACCTTC
once,TRBV4-1,TRBD2,TRBJ2-5,CASSHGTSPLQETQYF,TGCGCCAGCAGCCATGGGACTAGCCCATTACAAGAGACCCAGTACTTC
.,TRBV3-1/TRBV3-2,.,TRBJ1-3,CASSQQGNTIYF,TGTGCCAGCAGCCAGCAGGGCAACACCATATATTTT
.,TRBV7-2,TRBD2,TRBJ2-3,CASSLLLAGGSSTDTQYF,TGTGCCAGCAGCTTACTACTAGCGGGGGGGAGTAGCACAGATACGCAGTATTTT
.,TRBV5-1,TRBD1,TRBJ2-5,CASSTGQGETQYF,TGCGCCAGCAGCACCGGACAGGGGGAGACCCAGTACTTC
.,TRBV7-2,TRBD2,TRBJ2-4,CASSLETSGGVKHF,TGTGCCAGCAGCTTAGAAACTAGCGGGGGCGTTAAACACTTC
.,TRBV3-1/TRBV3-2,.,TRBJ2-1,CASSGGAGNEQFF,TGTGCCAGCAGTGGCGGGGCGGGCAATGAGCAGTTCTTC
.,TRBV10-2,TRBD2,TRBJ2-5,CASSGTSGQETQYF,TGCGCCAGCAGTGGGACTAGCGGGCAAGAGACCCAGTACTTC